Listed below are T cell receptor beta chains from one sample, sequenced in a study of prognosis after radiotherapy for stage I lung cancer. TCRdb reprocessed the multiplex PCR reads with MiXCR, giving one entry per CDR3 protein. The sample lists around 30,000 distinct CDR3 sequences; approximately 35% were seen once. Source: PBMCs, taken before or after stereotactic body radiation therapy (not recorded which). These TCRs come from a donor at least 50 years old with non-small cell lung cancer. Both conserved end residues are part of each CDR3. The D gene is left open where the match is weak. Size is stated for part of the rows, as once, few or many counts, or as a class when the clone is expanded.

V gene: TRBV15
J gene: TRBJ2-3
D gene: -
clone size: many
CDR3 protein: CATSRAGRTDTQYF
CDR3 DNA: TGTGCCACCTCCAGGGCGGGGCGCACAGATACGCAGTATTTT

V gene: TRBV12-3/TRBV12-4
J gene: TRBJ1-2
D gene: TRBD1
clone size: many
CDR3 protein: CASSLGDRVNTF
CDR3 DNA: TGTGCCAGCAGTTTAGGTGACAGGGTAAACACCTTC

V gene: TRBV6-1
J gene: TRBJ2-7
D gene: -
clone size: many
CDR3 protein: CASSSWSSLGEQYF
CDR3 DNA: TGTGCCAGCAGCTCATGGAGCAGTCTGGGCGAGCAGTACTTC

V gene: TRBV5-1
J gene: TRBJ2-7
D gene: -
clone size: -
CDR3 protein: CASRLWGGQFYEQYF
CDR3 DNA: TGCGCCAGCAGATTATGGGGGGGACAATTCTACGAGCAGTACTTC

V gene: TRBV6-1
J gene: TRBJ2-7
D gene: -
clone size: few
CDR3 protein: CASALTPESGGYEQYF
CDR3 DNA: TGTGCCAGCGCCCTGACCCCGGAAAGTGGGGGATACGAGCAGTACTTC

V gene: TRBV3-1
J gene: TRBJ1-2
D gene: -
clone size: many
CDR3 protein: CASSQEALSYTF
CDR3 DNA: TGTGCCAGCAGCCAAGAAGCCCTATCCTACACCTTC

V gene: TRBV6-4
J gene: TRBJ2-1
D gene: -
clone size: many
CDR3 protein: CASSPGGSSRNEQFF
CDR3 DNA: TGTGCCAGCAGCCCGGGTGGGAGTTCGAGAAATGAGCAGTTCTTC

V gene: TRBV7-6
J gene: TRBJ2-7
D gene: TRBD1
clone size: many
CDR3 protein: CASSLTGTGANEQYF
CDR3 DNA: TGTGCCAGCAGCTTGACCGGGACAGGGGCAAACGAGCAGTACTTC

V gene: TRBV18
J gene: TRBJ1-5
D gene: TRBD1
clone size: many
CDR3 protein: CASSPPSGQGTQPQHF
CDR3 DNA: TGTGCCAGCTCACCACCATCGGGACAGGGGACTCAGCCCCAGCATTTT

V gene: TRBV12-3/TRBV12-4
J gene: TRBJ1-1
D gene: -
clone size: many
CDR3 protein: CASSTRDALNTEAFF
CDR3 DNA: TGTGCCAGCAGTACCCGGGACGCTTTGAACACTGAAGCTTTCTTT

V gene: TRBV19
J gene: TRBJ1-4
D gene: -
clone size: many
CDR3 protein: CASGIARTANEKLFF
CDR3 DNA: TGTGCCAGTGGTATAGCCCGGACCGCTAATGAAAAACTGTTTTTT

V gene: TRBV20-1
J gene: TRBJ1-5
D gene: -
clone size: many
CDR3 protein: CSARSDEFQPQHF
CDR3 DNA: TGCAGTGCTAGATCGGATGAGTTTCAGCCCCAGCATTTT

V gene: TRBV7-6
J gene: TRBJ1-6
D gene: TRBD1
clone size: many
CDR3 protein: CASSQRTGGNSPLHF
CDR3 DNA: TGTGCCAGCAGCCAACGGACAGGGGGGAATTCACCCCTCCACTTT

V gene: TRBV6-1
J gene: TRBJ1-3
D gene: TRBD1
clone size: medium-sized
CDR3 protein: CASRDRGRSGNTIYF
CDR3 DNA: TGTGCCAGCAGGGACAGGGGGCGATCTGGAAACACCATATATTTT

V gene: TRBV28
J gene: TRBJ1-5
D gene: -
clone size: many
CDR3 protein: CASSFSGPQHF
CDR3 DNA: TGTGCCAGCAGTTTCTCGGGGCCCCAGCATTTT

V gene: TRBV19
J gene: TRBJ1-1
D gene: TRBD1
clone size: many
CDR3 protein: CASSIVSGQQNTEAFF
CDR3 DNA: TGTGCCAGTAGTATAGTTTCGGGACAGCAGAACACTGAAGCTTTCTTT

V gene: TRBV2
J gene: TRBJ2-2
D gene: -
clone size: -
CDR3 protein: CASVGQGGIGELFF
CDR3 DNA: TGTGCCAGCGTCGGCCAGGGGGGCATCGGTGAGCTGTTTTTT

V gene: TRBV20-1
J gene: TRBJ2-5
D gene: TRBD2
clone size: many
CDR3 protein: CSARVLTSGGLVETQYF
CDR3 DNA: TGCAGTGCTAGAGTCCTGACTAGCGGGGGGCTCGTGGAGACCCAGTACTTC

V gene: TRBV10-3
J gene: TRBJ1-2
D gene: -
clone size: many
CDR3 protein: CAITRGKDYGYTF
CDR3 DNA: TGTGCCATCACGAGGGGAAAGGACTATGGCTACACCTTC

V gene: TRBV29-1
J gene: TRBJ1-2
D gene: TRBD1
clone size: many
CDR3 protein: CSVSSGQGVGYGYTF
CDR3 DNA: TGCAGCGTGTCATCGGGACAGGGGGTCGGCTATGGCTACACCTTC

V gene: TRBV13
J gene: TRBJ1-1
D gene: TRBD1
clone size: many
CDR3 protein: CASARTGRMSGHTEAFF
CDR3 DNA: TGTGCCAGCGCACGGACAGGTAGGATGTCAGGACACACTGAAGCTTTCTTT

V gene: TRBV30
J gene: TRBJ2-1
D gene: -
clone size: many
CDR3 protein: CAWSVQEGTGQFF
CDR3 DNA: TGTGCCTGGAGTGTACAAGAGGGAACAGGGCAGTTCTTC

V gene: TRBV6-1
J gene: TRBJ1-1
D gene: -
clone size: many
CDR3 protein: CASSEVSGSEAFF
CDR3 DNA: TGTGCCAGCAGTGAAGTGTCGGGATCTGAAGCTTTCTTT

V gene: TRBV20-1
J gene: TRBJ2-5
D gene: TRBD2
clone size: many
CDR3 protein: CSAEIRRGVQETQYF
CDR3 DNA: TGCAGTGCCGAGATCCGGCGGGGGGTCCAAGAGACCCAGTACTTC

V gene: TRBV3-1
J gene: TRBJ2-5
D gene: TRBD1
clone size: many
CDR3 protein: CASSLEGAGETQYF
CDR3 DNA: TGTGCCAGCAGCCTCGAGGGGGCCGGGGAGACCCAGTACTTC

V gene: TRBV6-1
J gene: TRBJ2-3
D gene: TRBD2
clone size: many
CDR3 protein: CASSSPMDLAGGGTDTQYF
CDR3 DNA: TGTGCCAGCAGTTCCCCTATGGACCTAGCGGGGGGTGGCACAGATACGCAGTATTTT